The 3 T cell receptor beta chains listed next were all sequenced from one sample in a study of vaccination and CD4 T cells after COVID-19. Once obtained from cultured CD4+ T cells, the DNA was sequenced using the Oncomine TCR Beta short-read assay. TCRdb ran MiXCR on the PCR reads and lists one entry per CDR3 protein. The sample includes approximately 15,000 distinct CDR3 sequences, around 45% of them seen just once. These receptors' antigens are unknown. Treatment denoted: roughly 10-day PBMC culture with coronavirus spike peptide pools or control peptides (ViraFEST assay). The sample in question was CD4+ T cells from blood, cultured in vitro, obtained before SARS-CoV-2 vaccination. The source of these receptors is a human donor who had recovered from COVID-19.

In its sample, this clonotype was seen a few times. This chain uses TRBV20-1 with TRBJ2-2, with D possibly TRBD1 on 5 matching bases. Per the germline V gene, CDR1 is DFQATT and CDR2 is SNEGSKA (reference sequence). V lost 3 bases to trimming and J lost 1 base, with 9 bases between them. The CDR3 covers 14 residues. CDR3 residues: CSARLQGNTGELFF. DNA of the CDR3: TGCAGTGCTAGGCTCCAGGGGAACACCGGGGAGCTGTTTTTT.

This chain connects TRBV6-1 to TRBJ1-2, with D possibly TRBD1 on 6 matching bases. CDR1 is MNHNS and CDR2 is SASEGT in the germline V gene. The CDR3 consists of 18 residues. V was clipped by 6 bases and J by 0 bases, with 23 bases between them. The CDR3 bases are TGTGCCAGCAGGACGGGACACCAGGGATTTGCTGCTAACTATGGCTACACCTTC. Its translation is CASRTGHQGFAANYGYTF.

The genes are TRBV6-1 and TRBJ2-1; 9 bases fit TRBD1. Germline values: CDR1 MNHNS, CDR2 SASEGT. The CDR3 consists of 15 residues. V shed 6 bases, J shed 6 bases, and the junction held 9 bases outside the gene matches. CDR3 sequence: CASRRPGQGLNEQFF. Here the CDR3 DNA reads TGTGCCAGCAGGCGACCGGGACAGGGCCTCAATGAGCAGTTCTTC.